This T cell receptor (beta chain) was captured by sequencing in a study of CD8+ T cells in alopecia areata. Study-wide background: Percentage of affected scalp area was the basis on which treated patients' severity was scored. Study results and limitations: In scalp and blood during tofacitinib, many expanded lesional clones persisted.

The V end lost 3 bases, the J end lost 4 bases, and 1 base lay between the germline ends. The CDR3 is 11 amino acids. The germline V gene has CDR1 LGHNA and CDR2 YSLEER. Treatment specified: oral pan-JAK inhibitor, 5-10 mg twice daily. It was cDNA, reverse transcribed from extracted RNA, that served as the sequencing template. Repertoires were generated with immunoSEQ multiplex PCR, while TCRdb's copy carries only in-frame clones and drops some. The sample shows 110,000 or so clones, around 58% of them seen only once. This clone was seen a few times. The antigen is unknown. The rearrangement joins TRBV4-3 to TRBJ2-1; the D is unclear. Sequenced here: CD8+ T cells sorted from blood, sampled at week 4, from a patient treated with tofacitinib. This TCR derives from a human donor with alopecia areata. The CDR3 protein is CASSQYNEQFF. CDR3 coding DNA: TGCGCCAGCAGCCAGTACAATGAGCAGTTCTTC.